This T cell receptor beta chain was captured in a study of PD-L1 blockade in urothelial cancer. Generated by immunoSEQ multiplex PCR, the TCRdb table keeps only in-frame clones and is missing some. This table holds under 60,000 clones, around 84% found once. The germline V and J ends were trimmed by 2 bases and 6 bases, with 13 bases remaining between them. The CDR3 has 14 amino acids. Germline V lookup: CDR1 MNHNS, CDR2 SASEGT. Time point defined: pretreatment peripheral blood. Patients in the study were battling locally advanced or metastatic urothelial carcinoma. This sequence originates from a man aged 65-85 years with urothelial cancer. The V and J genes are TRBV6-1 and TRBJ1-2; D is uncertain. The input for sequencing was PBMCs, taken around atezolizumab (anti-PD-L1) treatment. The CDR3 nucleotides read TGTGCCAGCAGTGAAAGGAGGGAAAAGGATGGCTACACCTTC. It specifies CASSERREKDGYTF.